A single sample is the source of the 14 T cell receptor beta chains below, sequenced in a study of blood T cells in healthy people across ages (dated by TCRdb to the mid-2010s). The library was made by 5' RACE. Sequenced on an Illumina HiSeq 2500. A second PCR of roughly 7 to 12 cycles was run with a J-beta primer mix and a sample-barcoded 5' primer. The public sequencing data were trimmed at Q25 with fastp and processed into clonotypes with MiXCR by TCRdb, which kept only in-frame beta chains. All rows with the same CDR3 protein become a single entry with the most common DNA and genes. The sample records just over 800,000 distinct CDR3 sequences, 60% to 80% of which are singletons. The ten largest clones take up around a quarter of the sample. Sequenced material: blood. Source of these receptors: a man aged 25 to 40 in good health.

This clonotype turned up a few times. A much larger clonotype is one base distant, so this may be a read error. This chain joins TRBV6-1 and TRBJ1-4; 10 positions match TRBD1. Germline loops: CDR1 MNHNS, CDR2 SASEGT. The CDR3 length is 13 residues. V lost 4 bases to trimming and J lost 7 bases; unmatched junction nucleotides: 0. The CDR3 DNA reads as TGTGCCAGCAGTGGGACAGGGGGTGAAAAACTGTTTTTT. Encoded protein: CASSGTGGEKLFF.

This clonotype appeared a few times. The rearrangement links TRBV6-1 to TRBJ2-4, with 9 bases identical to TRBD2. V gave up 1 base and J gave up 5 bases; unmatched junction bases: 6. The CDR3 length is 16 residues. CDR1 and CDR2 (germline): MNHNS, SASEGT. The CDR3 coding sequence is TGTGCCAGCAGTGAAGTAAGCGGGGGGCTCGAAAACATTCAGTACTTC. Translating it yields CASSEVSGGLENIQYF.

The CDR3 protein is CASSGSYPPWQQYF. The CDR3 DNA reads as TGTGCCAGCAGTGGCAGCTACCCACCGTGGCAGCAGTACTTC. The chain links TRBV28 to TRBJ2-5; D gene unclear. The CDR3 spans 14 residues. Germline V gives CDR1 MDHEN, CDR2 SYDVKM. V shed 5 bases and J shed 11 bases, with 21 bases lying between them. Drawing the rest from reference TRBV28 and TRBJ2-5, the complete variable domain is DVKVTQSSRYLVKRTGEKVFLECVQDMDHENMFWYRQDPGLGLRLIYFSYDVKMKEKGDIPEGYSVSREKKERFSLILESASTNQTSMYLCASSGSYPPWQQYFGPGTRLLVL.

This clonotype appeared a single time. This chain connects TRBV6-5 to TRBJ2-3; D not resolved. V was shortened by 2 bases and J by 0 bases, with 12 bases between the two germline ends. Germline CDR1 and CDR2: MNHEY and SVGAGI. CDR3 length equals 16 residues. The CDR3 is CASSYSFGGSTDTQYF. The CDR3, as DNA: TGTGCCAGCAGTTACAGTTTCGGTGGGAGCACAGATACGCAGTATTTT.

On this clonotype: It may be a read error: a sequence one base away is much more abundant. The genes are TRBV7-3 and TRBJ2-5, with D maybe TRBD2 (6 bases). The germline V gene has CDR1 SGHTA and CDR2 FQGTGA. CDR3 length: 15 amino acids. The CDR3 region has the DNA TGTGTCAGCAGCTATAGGGGATCGGGGGAAGAGACCCAGTACTTC. Its translation is CVSSYRGSGEETQYF.

The rearrangement uses TRBV15 and TRBJ2-4, with D unclear. The J call is uncertain, as TRBJ2-5 better fits the DNA end. The CDR3 extends over 16 amino acids. Per germline, CDR1 LNHNV and CDR2 YYDKDF (reference sequence). Here the CDR3 reads CATSREVVGPFETQYF. DNA of the CDR3: TGTGCCACCAGCAGAGAGGTTGTAGGGCCCTTTGAGACCCAGTACTTC.

This clonotype was seen a few times. The chain uses TRBV20-1 and TRBJ2-7; TRBD1 is a possible D gene (7 bases). Per the germline V gene, CDR1 is DFQATT and CDR2 is SNEGSKA (reference sequence). Trimming left V 3 bases short and J 3 bases short, with 9 bases between. The CDR3 has 12 amino acids. CDR3 nucleotide sequence: TGCAGTGCTAGCCAGGGGGGCTACGAGCAGTACTTC. Amino acids: CSASQGGYEQYF.

The chain recombines TRBV4-3 with TRBJ2-3; D possibly uses TRBD1 or TRBD2 (5 bases each). Per the germline V gene, CDR1 is LGHNA and CDR2 is YSLEER. The CDR3 runs 13 residues. V lost 0 bases to trimming and J lost 10 bases, with 11 bases between them. The DNA for the CDR3 is TGCGCCAGCAGCCAAGAAACCCGGGGCCCGCAGTATTTT. Protein: CASSQETRGPQYF.

This clonotype was detected a few times. The chain has TRBV7-2 and TRBJ2-3; 10 bases line up with TRBD1. The germline CDR1 and CDR2 sequences are SGHTA and FQGNSA. The CDR3 loop spans 16 amino acids. V shed 5 bases, J shed 5 bases, and the junction held 10 bases outside the gene matches. CDR3 loop: CASSPRTGGMGDTQYF. The CDR3 region has the DNA TGTGCCAGCAGCCCCCGGACAGGGGGAATGGGAGATACGCAGTATTTT. The whole variable domain, filled in from reference TRBV7-2 and TRBJ2-3, reads GAGVSQSPSNKVTEKGKDVELRCDPISGHTALYWYRQSLGQGLEFLIYFQGNSAPDKSGLPSDRFSAERTGGSVSTLTIQRTQQEDSAVYLCASSPRTGGMGDTQYFGPGTRLTVL.

The rearrangement links TRBV12-3 or TRBV12-4 to TRBJ2-3; no clear D. The length of the CDR3 is 13 residues. V gave up 5 bases and J gave up 1 base, with 7 bases separating them. CDR3 DNA: TGTGCCAGCAGTCCCCTGGGCACAGATACGCAGTATTTT. It specifies CASSPLGTDTQYF.

This chain connects TRBV12-3 or TRBV12-4 to TRBJ2-5; possible D gene TRBD2, 5 bases. This CDR3 contains 14 residues. Deletions cut 5 bases from V and 2 bases from J, with 12 bases between. This chain's CDR3 is CASSPPGFQETQYF. As DNA, the CDR3 is TGTGCCAGCAGTCCCCCGGGATTTCAAGAGACCCAGTACTTC.

This clonotype was seen a single time. The CDR3 region has the DNA TGCGCCAGCAGCCAAGATGGCTATAGCAATCAGCCCCAGCATTTT. This codes for CASSQDGYSNQPQHF. This chain joins TRBV4-3 and TRBJ1-5; D call uncertain. Trimming left V 0 bases short and J 0 bases short, with 6 bases between. CDR1 and CDR2 (germline): LGHNA, YSLEER. The CDR3 extends over 15 amino acids.

This chain joins TRBV4-3 and TRBJ1-1; perhaps TRBD1 as D (5 bases). There are 13 residues in the CDR3. Per the germline V gene, CDR1 is LGHNA and CDR2 is YSLEER. The V end lost 1 base, the J end lost 6 bases, and 9 bases lay between the germline ends. Here the CDR3 reads CASSQGDSSEAFF. The CDR3 coding sequence is TGCGCCAGCAGCCAAGGAGACAGTTCTGAAGCTTTCTTT.

This clonotype came up once. CDR3 loop: CSARALAYSLGTEAFF. CDR3 nucleotide sequence: TGCAGTGCTAGAGCGCTCGCTTACAGTCTAGGCACTGAAGCTTTCTTT. The genes are TRBV20-1 and TRBJ1-1; D gene unclear. Germline-derived CDR1 and CDR2 are DFQATT and SNEGSKA (reference sequence). CDR3 length equals 16 residues. Trimming shortened V by 1 base and J by 4 bases, and 19 bases separated the two germline ends.